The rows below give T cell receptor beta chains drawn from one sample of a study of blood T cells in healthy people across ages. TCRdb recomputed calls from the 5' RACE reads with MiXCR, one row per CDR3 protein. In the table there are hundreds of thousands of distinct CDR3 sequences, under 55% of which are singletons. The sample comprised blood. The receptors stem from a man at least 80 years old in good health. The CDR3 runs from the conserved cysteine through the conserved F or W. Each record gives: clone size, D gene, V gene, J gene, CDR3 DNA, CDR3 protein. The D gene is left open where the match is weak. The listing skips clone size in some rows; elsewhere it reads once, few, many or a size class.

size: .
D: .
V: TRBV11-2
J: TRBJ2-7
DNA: TGTGCCAGCAGCCCCGTAAGCTCCTACAATGAGCAGTACTTC
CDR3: CASSPVSSYNEQYF

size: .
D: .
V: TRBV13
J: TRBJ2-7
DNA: TGTGCCAGCAGCCAAGGGGCAGGGGATTACTCCTACGAGCAGTACTTC
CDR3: CASSQGAGDYSYEQYF

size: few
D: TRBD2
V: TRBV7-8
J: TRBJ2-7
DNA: TGTGCCAGCAGCTTAGCATCAGCGGGAGCCGAGCAGTACTTC
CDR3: CASSLASAGAEQYF

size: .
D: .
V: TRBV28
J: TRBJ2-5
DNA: TGTGCCAGCAGTAGGGTGGCTCAAGAGACCCAGTACTTC
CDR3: CASSRVAQETQYF

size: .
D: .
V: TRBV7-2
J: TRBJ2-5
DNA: TGTGCCAGCAGCCGTACCAACCCCTCCAGACACAAGCAGTACTTC
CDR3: CASSRTNPSRHKQYF

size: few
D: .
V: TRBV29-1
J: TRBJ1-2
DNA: TGCAGCGTTGATCTAACGCAGAGTAACTATGGCTACACCTTC
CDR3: CSVDLTQSNYGYTF

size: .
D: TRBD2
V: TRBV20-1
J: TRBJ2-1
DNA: TGCAGTGCTAGAGATCGTCTAGCGGGGGGGCTAACCTACAATGAGCAGTTCTTC
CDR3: CSARDRLAGGLTYNEQFF

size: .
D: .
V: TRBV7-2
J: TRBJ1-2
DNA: TGTGCCAGCAGTTCCCCGGGGGGAGGCTACACCTTC
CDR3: CASSSPGGGYTF

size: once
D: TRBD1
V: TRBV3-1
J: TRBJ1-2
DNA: TGTGCCAGCAGCCGAACCCCGGGACAGGGGTTCGATGGCTACACCTTC
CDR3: CASSRTPGQGFDGYTF

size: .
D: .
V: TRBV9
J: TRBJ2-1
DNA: TGTGCCAGCAGCGTAGGTTCCCAGGGAAGGAATGAGCAGTTCTTC
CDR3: CASSVGSQGRNEQFF

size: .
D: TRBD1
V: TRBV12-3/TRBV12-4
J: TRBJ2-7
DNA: TGTGCCAGCAGTACAGGGGGCTCCTACGAGCAGTACTTC
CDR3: CASSTGGSYEQYF

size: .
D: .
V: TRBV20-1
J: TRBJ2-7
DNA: TGCAGTGCTAGACAGGACGGTCTCTACGAGCAGTACTTC
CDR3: CSARQDGLYEQYF

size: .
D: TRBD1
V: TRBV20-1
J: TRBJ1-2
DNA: TGCAGTGCTGATTGGTTGGGACAGCGGAACTATGGCTACACCTTC
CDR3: CSADWLGQRNYGYTF

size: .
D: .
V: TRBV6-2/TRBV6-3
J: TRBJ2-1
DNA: TGTGCCAGCAGTCACGTGGGTGTGACCCAGGGGTCCTTCAATGAGCAGTTCTTC
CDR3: CASSHVGVTQGSFNEQFF

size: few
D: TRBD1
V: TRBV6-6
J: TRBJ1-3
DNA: TGTGCCAGCAGCAACAGGGGGCCTAGAAACACCATATATTTT
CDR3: CASSNRGPRNTIYF

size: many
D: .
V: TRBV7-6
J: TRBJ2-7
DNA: TGTGCCAGCAGCTCAGGACAGCGTTCCTACGAGCAGTACTTC
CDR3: CASSSGQRSYEQYF

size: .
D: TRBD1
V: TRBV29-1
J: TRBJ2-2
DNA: TGCAGCGTTGAAGTGGACAGGGGTGGGGAGCTGTTTTTT
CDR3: CSVEVDRGGELFF

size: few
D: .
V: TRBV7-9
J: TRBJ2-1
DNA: TGTGCCAGCAGCCTATATCCTACCGATGAAGTTTACAATGAGCAGTTCTTC
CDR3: CASSLYPTDEVYNEQFF

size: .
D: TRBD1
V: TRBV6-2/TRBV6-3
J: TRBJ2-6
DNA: TGTGCCAGCAGTTACTGGACAGGGGTTAGTGGGGCCAACGTCCTGACTTTC
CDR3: CASSYWTGVSGANVLTF

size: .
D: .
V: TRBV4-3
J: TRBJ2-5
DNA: TGCGCCAGCAGCCAAGATCGCGGTGGGCAGTACTTC
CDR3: CASSQDRGGQYF

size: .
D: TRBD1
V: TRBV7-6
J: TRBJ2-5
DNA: TGTGCCAGCAGCCGACCCGGAACAGGGGGCGCTGTGGCCGCTCAGTACTTC
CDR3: CASSRPGTGGAVAAQYF

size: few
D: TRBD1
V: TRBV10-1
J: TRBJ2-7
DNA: TGCGCCAGCTCGACCGGGACAGGGTCCCACGAGCAGTACTTC
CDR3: CASSTGTGSHEQYF

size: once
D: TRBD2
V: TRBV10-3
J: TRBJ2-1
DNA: TGTGCCATCAGTTTCGGGACTACTACGAACAATGAGCAGTTCTTC
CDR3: CAISFGTTTNNEQFF

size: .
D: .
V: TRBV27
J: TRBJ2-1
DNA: TGTGCCAGCACCACCCTCACGCTGTACAATGAGCAGTTCTTC
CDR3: CASTTLTLYNEQFF

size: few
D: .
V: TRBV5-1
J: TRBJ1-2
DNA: TGCGCCAGCAGCCCGCCGCGGGCTGACTATGGCTACACCTTC
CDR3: CASSPPRADYGYTF

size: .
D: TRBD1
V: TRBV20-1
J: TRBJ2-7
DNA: TGCAGTGCGGCACAGGGGTCCTACGAGCAGTACTTC
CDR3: CSAAQGSYEQYF

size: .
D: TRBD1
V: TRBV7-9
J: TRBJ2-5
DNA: TGTGCCAGCAGCCTAACAGGGGGCCCAGAGACCCAGTACTTC
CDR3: CASSLTGGPETQYF

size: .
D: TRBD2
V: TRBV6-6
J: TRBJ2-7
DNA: TGTGCCAGCAGTTTTGGGGGAGCGGGGAGCTACAATGAGCAGTACTTC
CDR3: CASSFGGAGSYNEQYF

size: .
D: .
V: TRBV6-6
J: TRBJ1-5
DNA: TGTGCCTGCAGTTACACAACAGGCGGAAATAGCAATCAGCCCCAGCATTTT
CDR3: CACSYTTGGNSNQPQHF

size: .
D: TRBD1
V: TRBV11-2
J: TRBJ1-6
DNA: TGTGCCAGCAGCTTGGGGGCAGGGACAGGGGGATTCCTCCACTTT
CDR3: CASSLGAGTGGFLHF

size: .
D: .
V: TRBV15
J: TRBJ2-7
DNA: TGTGCCACCAGCAGAGATTTGAGGGGGGAGCAGTACTTC
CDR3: CATSRDLRGEQYF

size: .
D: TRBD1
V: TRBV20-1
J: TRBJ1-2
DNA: TGCAGTGCTCCGGGACAGGGGGAGTGGTCCTATGGCTACACCTTC
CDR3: CSAPGQGEWSYGYTF

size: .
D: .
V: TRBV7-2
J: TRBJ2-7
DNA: TGTGCCAGCAGCTTAGTAATGGGTAGAAAAGCGCTATACGAGCAGTACTTC
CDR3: CASSLVMGRKALYEQYF

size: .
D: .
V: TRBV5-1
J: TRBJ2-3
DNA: TGCGCCAGCAGCTTGGATGACGCGGATACGCAGTATTTT
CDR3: CASSLDDADTQYF

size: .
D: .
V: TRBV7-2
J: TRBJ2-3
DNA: TGTGCCAGCAGCTTATCCCCCGTGCCAGGCACAGATACGCAGTATTTT
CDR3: CASSLSPVPGTDTQYF

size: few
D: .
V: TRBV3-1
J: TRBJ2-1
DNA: TGTGCCAGCAGCAAACGGGGCGATTCCTACAATGAGCAGTTCTTC
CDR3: CASSKRGDSYNEQFF

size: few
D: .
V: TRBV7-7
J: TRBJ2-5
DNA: TGTGCTAGCAGATCCCGGTGGTACTTC
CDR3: CASRSRWYF

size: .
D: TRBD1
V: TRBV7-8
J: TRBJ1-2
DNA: TGTGCCAGCAGCTTAGCTCCCGGACAGGGGGCCTACTATGGCTACACCTTC
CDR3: CASSLAPGQGAYYGYTF

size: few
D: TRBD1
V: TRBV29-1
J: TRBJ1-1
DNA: TGCAGCACTATCACAGGGGGCAACACTGAAGCTTTCTTT
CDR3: CSTITGGNTEAFF

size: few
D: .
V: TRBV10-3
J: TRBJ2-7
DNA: TGTGCCATCAGTGAGTCGGCCCGCTCCTACGAGCAGTACTTC
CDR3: CAISESARSYEQYF

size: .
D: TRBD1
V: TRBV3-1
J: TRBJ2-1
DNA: TGTGCCAGCAGCCCGGGACAGGACTTCAGTGAGCAGTTCTTC
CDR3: CASSPGQDFSEQFF

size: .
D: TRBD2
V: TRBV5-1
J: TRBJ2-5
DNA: TGCGCCAGCAGCGGAATGACTAGCGGGAGTTATGGGGCTGGAGAGACCCAGTACTTC
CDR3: CASSGMTSGSYGAGETQYF

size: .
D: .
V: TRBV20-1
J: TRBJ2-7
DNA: TGCAGTGCTGATAACCAGGGGTTCGGTGTTTACGAGCAGTACTTC
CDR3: CSADNQGFGVYEQYF

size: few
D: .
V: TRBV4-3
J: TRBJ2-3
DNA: TGCGCCAGCAGCCAAGATTTCCAGGGACCCACAGATACGCAGTATTTT
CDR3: CASSQDFQGPTDTQYF

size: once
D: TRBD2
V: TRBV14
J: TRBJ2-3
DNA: TGTGCCAGCAGCCCGCCCCAACTAGCGGGATTTAGCACAGATACGCAGTATTTT
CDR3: CASSPPQLAGFSTDTQYF

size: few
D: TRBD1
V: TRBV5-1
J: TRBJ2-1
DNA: TGCGCCAGCAGCCCGTTGGGACAGGGCGCGTACAATGAGCAGTTCTTC
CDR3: CASSPLGQGAYNEQFF

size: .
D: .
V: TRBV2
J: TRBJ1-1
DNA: TGTGCCAGCAGTGAAGCAGGTTTGGGCTTCGTTGAGCGCACTGAAGCTTTCTTT
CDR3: CASSEAGLGFVERTEAFF

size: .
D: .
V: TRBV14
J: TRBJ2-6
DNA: TGTGCCAGCAGCTTTTACGTCCCTCTTTCGGGGGCCAACGTCCTGACTTTC
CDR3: CASSFYVPLSGANVLTF

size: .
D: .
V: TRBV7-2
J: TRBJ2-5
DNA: TGTGCCAGCAGCCTCCGCCCAGACTTGCAAGAGACCCAGTACTTC
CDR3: CASSLRPDLQETQYF

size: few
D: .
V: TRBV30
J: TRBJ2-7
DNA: TGTGCCTCATCCGGCTACTCCTACGAGCAGTACTTC
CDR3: CASSGYSYEQYF

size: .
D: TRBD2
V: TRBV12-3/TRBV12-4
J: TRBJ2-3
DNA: TGTGCCAGCAGTCCGGCCGTTGGCGGGGGTTCCAAAGATACGCAGTATTTT
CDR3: CASSPAVGGGSKDTQYF

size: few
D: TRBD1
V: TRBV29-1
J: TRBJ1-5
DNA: TGCAGCGCGGGACAGGCCAATCAGCCCCAGCATTTT
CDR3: CSAGQANQPQHF

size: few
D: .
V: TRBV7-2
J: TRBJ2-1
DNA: TGTGCCAGCAGCTCTAGGAGCTCCTACAATGAGCAGTTCTTC
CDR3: CASSSRSSYNEQFF

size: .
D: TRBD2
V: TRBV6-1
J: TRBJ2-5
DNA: TGTGCCAGCAGTGCAGGGACTAGCGGGAGGCGACAAGAGACCCAGTACTTC
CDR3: CASSAGTSGRRQETQYF

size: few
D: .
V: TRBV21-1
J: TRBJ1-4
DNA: TGTGCCAGCAGCAAAAAATCGGGGCCGGCTAATGAAAAACTGTTTTTT
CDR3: CASSKKSGPANEKLFF